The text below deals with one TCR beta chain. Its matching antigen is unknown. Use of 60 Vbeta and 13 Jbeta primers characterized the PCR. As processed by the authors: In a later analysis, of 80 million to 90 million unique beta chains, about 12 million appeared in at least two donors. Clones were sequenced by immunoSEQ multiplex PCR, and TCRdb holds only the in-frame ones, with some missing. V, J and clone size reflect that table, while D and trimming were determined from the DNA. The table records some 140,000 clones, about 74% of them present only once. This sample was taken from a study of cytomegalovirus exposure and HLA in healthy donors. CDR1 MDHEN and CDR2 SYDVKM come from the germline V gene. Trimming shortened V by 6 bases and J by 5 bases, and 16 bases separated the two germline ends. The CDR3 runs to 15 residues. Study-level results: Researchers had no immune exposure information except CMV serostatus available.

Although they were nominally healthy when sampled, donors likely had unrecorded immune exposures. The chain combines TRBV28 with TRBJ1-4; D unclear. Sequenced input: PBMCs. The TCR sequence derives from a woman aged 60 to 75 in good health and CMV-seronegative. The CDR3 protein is CASSSGGPRNEKLFF. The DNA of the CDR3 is TGTGCCAGCAGCTCCGGTGGGCCGAGAAATGAAAAACTGTTTTTT.